Below, 4 T cell receptor beta chains from the same sample are listed, as sequenced in a study of T cell responses to AZD1222 COVID-19 vaccine. Assay: immunoSEQ multiplex PCR; the TCRdb copy retains only in-frame clones and omits some. In the table there are roughly 110,000 clones, roughly 90% of which are singletons. The material was peripheral blood, obtained on day 0 of AZD1222 vaccination. These receptors all stem from an adult in good health.

This chain joins TRBV10-3 and TRBJ2-3; a weak D match, TRBD2 (5 bases). Looked up from germline, CDR1 is ENHRY and CDR2 is SYGVKD. V was clipped by 2 bases and J by 5 bases, with 11 bases between them. CDR3 length: 14 residues. CDR3 DNA sequence: TGTGCCATCAGTGAGGCGGGCCTGGGAGATACGCAGTATTTT. Translating it yields CAISEAGLGDTQYF.

J is TRBJ2-7 and V is TRBV5-1; D tentatively fits TRBD1 or TRBD2 (5 bases each). With 5 bases removed from V and 3 bases from J, the gap between germline ends came to 9 bases. The germline gives CDR1 SGHRS, CDR2 YFSETQ. The CDR3 is 12 amino acids. The CDR3 spells CASRGESYEQYF. As DNA, the CDR3 is TGCGCCAGCAGGGGGGAAAGCTACGAGCAGTACTTC.

This clone turned up a few times. The chain recombines TRBV10-3 with TRBJ1-1; possibly TRBD1 for D (6 bases). Trimming shortened V by 6 bases and J by 3 bases, and 11 bases separated the two germline ends. CDR1 and CDR2 (germline): ENHRY, SYGVKD. There are 13 residues in the CDR3. CDR3 DNA sequence: TGTGCCATCAGACGGGACATATACACTGAAGCTTTCTTT. Protein sequence: CAIRRDIYTEAFF.

This sequence joins TRBV28 and TRBJ2-2; no clear D gene. Per the germline V gene, CDR1 is MDHEN and CDR2 is SYDVKM. The CDR3 extends over 14 amino acids. Trimming shortened V by 2 bases and J by 8 bases, and 12 bases separated the two germline ends. CDR3 amino acids: CASSLSDRGGELFF. For the CDR3, the DNA is TGTGCCAGCAGTTTAAGTGACCGTGGGGGGGAGCTGTTTTTT.